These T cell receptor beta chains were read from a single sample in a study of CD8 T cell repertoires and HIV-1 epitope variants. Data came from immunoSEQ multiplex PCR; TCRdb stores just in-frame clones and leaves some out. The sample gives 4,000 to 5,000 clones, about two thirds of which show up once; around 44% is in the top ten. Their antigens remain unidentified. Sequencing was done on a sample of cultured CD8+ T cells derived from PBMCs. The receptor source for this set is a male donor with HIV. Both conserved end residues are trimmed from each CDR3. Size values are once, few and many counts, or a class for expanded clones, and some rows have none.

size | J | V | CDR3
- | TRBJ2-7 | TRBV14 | ASSPDETYEQY
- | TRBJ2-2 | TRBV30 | AWSVLGDTGELF
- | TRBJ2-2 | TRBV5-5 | ASSFQTGELF
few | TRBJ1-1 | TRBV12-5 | ASGSDRKNTEAF
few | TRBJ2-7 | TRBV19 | ASSIDLTSGVYEQY
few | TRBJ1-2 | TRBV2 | ASRGTGRGDGYT
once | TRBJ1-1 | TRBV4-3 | ASSQDTRTVNTEAF
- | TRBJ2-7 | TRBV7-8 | ASSPTRLYEQY
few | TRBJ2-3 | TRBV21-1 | ASSSSGSGTDTQY
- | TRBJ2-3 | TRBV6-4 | ASSDSRGGTDTQY
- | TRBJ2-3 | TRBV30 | AWSGEVVGDTQY
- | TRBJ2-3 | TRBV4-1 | ASSPLLADTQY
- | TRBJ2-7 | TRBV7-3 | ASSLVSSGEQY
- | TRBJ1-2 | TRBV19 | ASRKEGDYGYT
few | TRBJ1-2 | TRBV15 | ATRPGGAVGYT
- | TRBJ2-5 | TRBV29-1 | SVEPLEGETQY
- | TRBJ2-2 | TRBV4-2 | ASSPPASGRARELF
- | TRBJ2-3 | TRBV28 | ASSFLSTGGSDTQY
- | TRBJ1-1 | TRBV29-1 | SVPWGSETEAF
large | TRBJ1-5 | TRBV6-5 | ASSGGQGIHQPQH
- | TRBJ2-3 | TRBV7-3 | ASSTGSSAGHTQY
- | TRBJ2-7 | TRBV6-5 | ASSYSPGSYEQY
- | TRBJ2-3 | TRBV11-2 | ASSLRTPQWDTQY
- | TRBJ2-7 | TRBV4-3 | ASSPELDYYEQY
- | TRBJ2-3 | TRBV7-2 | ASTSGTSWADTQY
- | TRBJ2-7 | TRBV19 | ASSIQTGMSYEQY
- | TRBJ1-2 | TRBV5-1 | ASSQEGGGEGRRSGYT
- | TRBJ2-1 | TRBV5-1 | ASVPYSGGAYEQF
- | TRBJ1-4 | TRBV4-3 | ASSQEEGTGNEKLF
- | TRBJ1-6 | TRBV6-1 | ASNSSPLH
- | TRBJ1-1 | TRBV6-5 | ASSYGGGGTEAF
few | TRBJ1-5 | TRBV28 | ASSLGQGNQPQH
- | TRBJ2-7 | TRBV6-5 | ASSYAPLAYEQY
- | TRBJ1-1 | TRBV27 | ASSLSTTGMAEAF
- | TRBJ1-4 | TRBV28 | ASSPTGLFNEKLF
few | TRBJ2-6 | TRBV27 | ASSSMTEQVLSGANVLT
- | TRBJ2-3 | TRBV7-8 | ASSASVSGTDTQY
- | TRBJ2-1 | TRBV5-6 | ASSLGGGSGPYNEQF
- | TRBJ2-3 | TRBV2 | ARQGEDTQY
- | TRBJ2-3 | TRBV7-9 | ASSNPDTQY
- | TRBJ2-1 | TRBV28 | AYRDDGYNEQF
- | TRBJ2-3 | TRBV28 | ASSLLTDTQY
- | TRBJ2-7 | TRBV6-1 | ASRDGTSAYEQY
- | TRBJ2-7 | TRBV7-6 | ASSLGAATYEQY
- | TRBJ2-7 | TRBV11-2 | ASSLGVGDEQY
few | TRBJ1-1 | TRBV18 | ASSPPGLADTEAF
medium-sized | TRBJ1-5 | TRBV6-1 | ASSVDTDNYQPQH
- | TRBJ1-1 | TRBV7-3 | ASSSPGAEAF
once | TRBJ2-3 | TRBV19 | ASSIVPADTQY
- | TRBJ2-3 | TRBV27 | ASMTGTDTQY
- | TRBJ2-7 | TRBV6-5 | ASTKVGEPYEQY
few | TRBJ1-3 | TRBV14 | ASRDAGSGNTIY
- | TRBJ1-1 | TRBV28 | ASSYTGNTEAF
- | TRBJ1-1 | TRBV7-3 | ASRDSGNTEAF
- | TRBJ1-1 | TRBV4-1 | ASSPSGGTGGTEAF